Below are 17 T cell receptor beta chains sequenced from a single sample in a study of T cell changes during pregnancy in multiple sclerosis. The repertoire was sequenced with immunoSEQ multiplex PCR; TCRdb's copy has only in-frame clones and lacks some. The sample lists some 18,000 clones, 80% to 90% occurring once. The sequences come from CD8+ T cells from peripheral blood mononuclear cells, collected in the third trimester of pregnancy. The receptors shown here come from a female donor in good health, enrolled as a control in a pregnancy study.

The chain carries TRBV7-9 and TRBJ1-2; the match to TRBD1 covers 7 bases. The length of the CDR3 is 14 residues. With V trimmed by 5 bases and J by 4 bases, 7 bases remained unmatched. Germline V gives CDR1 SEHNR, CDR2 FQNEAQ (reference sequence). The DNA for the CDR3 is TGTGCCAGCAGCCACCCCGACAGGGTCTATGGCTACACCTTC. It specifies CASSHPDRVYGYTF.

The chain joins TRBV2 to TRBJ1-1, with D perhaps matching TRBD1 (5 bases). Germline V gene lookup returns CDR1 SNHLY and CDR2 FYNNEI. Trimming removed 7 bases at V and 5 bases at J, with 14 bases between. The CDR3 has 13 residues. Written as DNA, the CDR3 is TGTGCCAGCAATGCGGGGGGAGGTACTGAAGCTTTCTTT. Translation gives CASNAGGGTEAFF.

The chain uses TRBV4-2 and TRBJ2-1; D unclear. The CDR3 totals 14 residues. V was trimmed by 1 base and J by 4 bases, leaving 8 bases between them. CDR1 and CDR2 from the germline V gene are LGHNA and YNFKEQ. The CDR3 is CASSQGVQYNEQFF. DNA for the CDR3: TGTGCCAGCAGCCAAGGGGTACAGTACAATGAGCAGTTCTTC.

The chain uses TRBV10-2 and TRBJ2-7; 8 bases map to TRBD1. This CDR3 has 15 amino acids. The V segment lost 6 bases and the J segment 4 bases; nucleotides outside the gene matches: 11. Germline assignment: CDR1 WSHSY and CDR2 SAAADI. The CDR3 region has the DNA TGCGCCAGCAGACCCCAGGACAGGGAGGAATACGAGCAGTACTTC. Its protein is CASRPQDREEYEQYF.

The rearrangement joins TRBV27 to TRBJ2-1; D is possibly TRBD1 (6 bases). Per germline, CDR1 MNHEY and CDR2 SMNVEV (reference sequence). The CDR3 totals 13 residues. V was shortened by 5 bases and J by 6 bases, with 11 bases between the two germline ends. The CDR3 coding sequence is TGTGCCAGCAGTCTAACAGGGAGCAATGAGCAGTTCTTC. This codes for CASSLTGSNEQFF.

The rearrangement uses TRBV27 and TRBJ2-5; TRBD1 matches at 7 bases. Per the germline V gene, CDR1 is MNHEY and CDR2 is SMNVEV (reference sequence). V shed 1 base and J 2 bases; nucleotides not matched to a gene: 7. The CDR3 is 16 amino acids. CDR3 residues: CASSLLSDRRQETQYF. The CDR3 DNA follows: TGTGCCAGCAGTTTATTGTCGGACAGGAGACAAGAGACCCAGTACTTC.

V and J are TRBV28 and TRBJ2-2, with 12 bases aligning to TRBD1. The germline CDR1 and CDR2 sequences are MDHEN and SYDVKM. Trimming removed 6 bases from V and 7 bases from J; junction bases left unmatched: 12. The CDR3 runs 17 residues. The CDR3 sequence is CASRTGTGGYVHGELFF. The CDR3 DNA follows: TGTGCCAGCAGAACCGGGACAGGGGGCTACGTACACGGGGAGCTGTTTTTT.

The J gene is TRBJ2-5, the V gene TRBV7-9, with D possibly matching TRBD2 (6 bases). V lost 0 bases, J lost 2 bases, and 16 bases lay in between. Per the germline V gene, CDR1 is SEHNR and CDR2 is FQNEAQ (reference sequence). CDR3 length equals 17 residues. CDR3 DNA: TGTGCCAGCAGCTTAGCGGTCGGGGAGGCGGGACAAGAGACCCAGTACTTC. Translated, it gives CASSLAVGEAGQETQYF.

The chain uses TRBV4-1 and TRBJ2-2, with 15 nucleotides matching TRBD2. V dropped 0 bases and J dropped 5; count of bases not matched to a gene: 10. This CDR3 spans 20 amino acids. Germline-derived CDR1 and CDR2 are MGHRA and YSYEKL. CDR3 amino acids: CASSQEGTSGGYAGTGELFF. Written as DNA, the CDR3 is TGCGCCAGCAGCCAAGAAGGGACTAGCGGGGGGTACGCCGGGACCGGGGAGCTGTTTTTT.

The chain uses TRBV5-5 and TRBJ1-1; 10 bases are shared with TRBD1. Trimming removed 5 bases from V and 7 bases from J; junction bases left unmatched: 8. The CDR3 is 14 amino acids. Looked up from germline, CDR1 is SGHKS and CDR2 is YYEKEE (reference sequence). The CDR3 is CASSQFDRGHEAFF. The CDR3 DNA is TGTGCCAGCAGTCAATTCGACAGGGGGCATGAAGCTTTCTTT.

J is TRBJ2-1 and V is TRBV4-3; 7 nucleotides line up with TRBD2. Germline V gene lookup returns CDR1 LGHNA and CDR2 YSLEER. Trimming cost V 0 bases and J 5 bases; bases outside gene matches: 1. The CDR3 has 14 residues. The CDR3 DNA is TGCGCCAGCAGCCAAGATCGGGGGGACAATGAGCAGTTCTTC. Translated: CASSQDRGDNEQFF.

The CDR3 bases are TGTGCCAGCAGCTTAGGTCTAGCGGGAGACCCAAACTACGAGCAGTACTTC. This gives the protein CASSLGLAGDPNYEQYF. The chain recombines TRBV13 with TRBJ2-7; 10 nucleotides align to TRBD2. The CDR3 extends over 17 amino acids. V trimming: 0 bases; J trimming: 3 bases; junction bases outside the gene matches: 8. The V gene's germline CDR1 is PRHDT and CDR2 FYEKMQ (reference sequence).

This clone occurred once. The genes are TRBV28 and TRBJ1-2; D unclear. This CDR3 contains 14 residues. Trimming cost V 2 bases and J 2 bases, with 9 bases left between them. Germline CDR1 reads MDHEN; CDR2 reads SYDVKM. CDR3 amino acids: CASSLDIQNYGYTF. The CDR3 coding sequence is TGTGCCAGCAGTTTAGACATACAGAACTATGGCTACACCTTC.

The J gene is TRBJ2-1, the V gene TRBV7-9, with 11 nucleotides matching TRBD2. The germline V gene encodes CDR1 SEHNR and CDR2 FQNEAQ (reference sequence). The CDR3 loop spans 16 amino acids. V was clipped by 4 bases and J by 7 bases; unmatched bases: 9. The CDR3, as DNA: TGTGCCAGCAGCTCTTTAGCGGGGGGGGGAGGGAATGAGCAGTTCTTC. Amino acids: CASSSLAGGGGNEQFF.

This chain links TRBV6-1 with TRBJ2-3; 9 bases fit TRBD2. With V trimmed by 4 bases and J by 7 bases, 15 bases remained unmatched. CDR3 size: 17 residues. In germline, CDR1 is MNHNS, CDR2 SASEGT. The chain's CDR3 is CASSGVWASGKLNTQYF. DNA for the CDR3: TGTGCCAGCAGTGGAGTTTGGGCTAGCGGGAAGCTAAATACGCAGTATTTT.

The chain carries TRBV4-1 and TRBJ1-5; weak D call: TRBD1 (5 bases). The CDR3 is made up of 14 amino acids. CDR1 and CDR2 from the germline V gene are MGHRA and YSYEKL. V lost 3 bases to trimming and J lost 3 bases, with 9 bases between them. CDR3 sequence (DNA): TGCGCCAGCAGCCACGAAGGGGACAATCAGCCCCAGCATTTT. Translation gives CASSHEGDNQPQHF.

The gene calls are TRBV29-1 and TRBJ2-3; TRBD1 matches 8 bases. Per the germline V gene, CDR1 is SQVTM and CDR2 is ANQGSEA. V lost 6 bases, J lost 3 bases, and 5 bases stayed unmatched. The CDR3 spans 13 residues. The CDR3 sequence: CSVEQGVTDTQYF. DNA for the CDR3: TGCAGCGTGGAACAGGGGGTAACAGATACGCAGTATTTT.